The 26 T cell receptor beta chains listed next were all sequenced from one sample in a study of OX40 agonist ivuxolimab in advanced cancers. TCRdb's table, derived via immunoSEQ multiplex PCR, lists solely in-frame clones and lacks some. The repertoire holds 35,000 or so clones, around 82% seen once, with about 2% in the top ten. The source material was CD4+ or CD8+ T cells sorted from blood, sampled in a trial of the OX40 agonist ivuxolimab. These receptors were collected from an adult with an advanced solid tumor such as melanoma, head and neck, liver or kidney cancer.

This rearrangement joins TRBV7-2 to TRBJ2-7, with unresolved D. V was trimmed by 8 bases and J by 1 base, leaving 12 bases between them. The CDR3 is 13 amino acids. The germline V gene encodes CDR1 SGHTA and CDR2 FQGNSA. The CDR3 here is CASRNFASYEQYF. CDR3 bases: TGTGCCAGCCGGAACTTCGCATCCTACGAGCAGTACTTC.

This rearrangement joins TRBV6-1 to TRBJ2-7; 7 bases agree with TRBD1. This CDR3 region has 13 residues. In germline, CDR1 is MNHNS, CDR2 SASEGT. V lost 3 bases, J lost 13 bases, and 12 bases stayed unmatched. CDR3 amino acids: CASSDRVFGDSYF. CDR3 in DNA: TGTGCCAGCAGTGATAGAGTATTTGGGGACAGCTACTTC.

This chain connects TRBV6-1 to TRBJ2-1; 8 nucleotides agree with TRBD2. Trimming cost V 5 bases and J 7 bases; bases outside gene matches: 7. CDR1 is MNHNS and CDR2 is SASEGT in the germline V gene. The CDR3 has 14 amino acids. Here the CDR3 reads CASSYSGTRNEQFF. CDR3 nucleotides: TGTGCCAGCAGTTATTCCGGGACTAGGAATGAGCAGTTCTTC.

V and J are TRBV7-9 and TRBJ2-5; a weak D match, TRBD1 (5 bases). Germline CDR1 reads SEHNR; CDR2 reads FQNEAQ (reference sequence). Trimming removed 5 bases at V and 3 bases at J, with 13 bases between. This CDR3 has 14 amino acids. The CDR3 loop is CASSDQRGKETQYF. The CDR3 DNA reads as TGTGCCAGCAGCGATCAAAGGGGAAAAGAGACCCAGTACTTC.

The chain employs TRBV5-4 and TRBJ1-1, with D possibly TRBD1 on 6 matching bases. Trimming removed 6 bases at V and 4 bases at J, with 19 bases between. CDR3 length: 15 residues. The V gene's germline CDR1 is SGHNT and CDR2 YYREEE (reference sequence). The DNA of the CDR3 is TGTGCCAGCATCGAAGGGGGGAAGGTGGGCACTGAAGCTTTCTTT. Residues: CASIEGGKVGTEAFF.

This clone was found a few times. The V gene is TRBV5-1, the J gene TRBJ1-5; D remains ambiguous. V lost 0 bases and J lost 7, with 17 bases in between. The CDR3 loop spans 16 amino acids. CDR1 and CDR2 (germline): SGHRS, YFSETQ. The DNA of the CDR3 is TGCGCCAGCAGCTTGGCCGAATTGGCAGGCGGGCAGCCCCAGCATTTT. This translates into CASSLAELAGGQPQHF. Based on the CDR3 plus reference TRBV5-1 and TRBJ1-5, the full variable domain is KAGVTQTPRYLIKTRGQQVTLSCSPISGHRSVSWYQQTPGQGLQFLFEYFSETQRNKGNFPGRFSGRQFSNSRSEMNVSTLELGDSALYLCASSLAELAGGQPQHFGDGTRLSIL.

The rearrangement uses TRBV9 and TRBJ1-3; no definite D call. Germline V lookup: CDR1 SGDLS, CDR2 YYNGEE. There are 13 residues in the CDR3. V lost 2 bases and J lost 4, with 7 bases in between. The CDR3 reads CASSVDRGNTIYF. The CDR3 nucleotides read TGTGCCAGCAGCGTGGATAGAGGAAACACCATATATTTT.

This clone was observed a single time. The J gene is TRBJ2-6, the V gene TRBV5-1; no reliable D call. With 4 bases removed from V and 2 bases from J, the gap between germline ends came to 10 bases. The germline V gene encodes CDR1 SGHRS and CDR2 YFSETQ. The CDR3 is 15 amino acids. The CDR3 here is CASSPYGTGANVLTF. The CDR3 DNA is TGCGCCAGCAGCCCATATGGTACTGGGGCCAACGTCCTGACTTTC.

V gene TRBV28 combines with J gene TRBJ2-5; D might be TRBD2 (5 bases). The CDR3 has 12 residues. Deletions cut 6 bases from V and 5 bases from J, with 10 bases between. Germline V gene sequence: CDR1 MDHEN, CDR2 SYDVKM. CDR3 protein: CASSPREETQYF. In DNA, the CDR3 is TGTGCCAGCAGCCCAAGGGAGGAGACCCAGTACTTC.

Note on this clone: A read error may produce the germline difference seen at one junction end. This chain links TRBV27 with TRBJ2-5; D possibly corresponds to TRBD1 (5 bases). The CDR3 loop spans 16 amino acids. CDR1 and CDR2 (germline): MNHEY, SMNVEV (reference sequence). Here the CDR3 reads CASSLSTPTGAETQYF. CDR3 sequence (DNA): TGTGCCAGCAGTCTATCAACGCCCACTGGGGCTGAGACCCAGTACTTC.

This chain joins TRBV10-3 and TRBJ1-1, with D perhaps TRBD1 (5 bases). CDR1 ENHRY and CDR2 SYGVKD come from the germline V gene. Trimming stripped 5 bases from V and 5 bases from J, with 12 bases between. The CDR3 is made up of 13 amino acids. DNA of the CDR3: TGTGCCATCAGTCGCGGGGGGGGGACTGAAGCTTTCTTT. This encodes CAISRGGGTEAFF.

The gene calls are TRBV4-1 and TRBJ2-3, with D possibly matching TRBD1 (6 bases). The germline CDR1 and CDR2 sequences are MGHRA and YSYEKL. V shed 2 bases and J shed 3 bases, with 12 bases lying between them. This CDR3 region has 15 residues. The CDR3 bases are TGCGCCAGCAGCCAATGGGGGCGGAATACAGATACGCAGTATTTT. Its protein is CASSQWGRNTDTQYF.

The V call is TRBV2, the J call TRBJ2-7; 7 positions agree with TRBD1. The J segment lost 5 bases and the V segment lost 6 bases, leaving 10 bases of the junction unmatched. CDR1 and CDR2 (germline): SNHLY, FYNNEI. The CDR3 extends over 14 amino acids. CDR3 amino acids: CASRAGTVVHEQYF. DNA for the CDR3: TGTGCCAGCAGAGCCGGGACAGTAGTCCACGAGCAGTACTTC.

The rearrangement links TRBV5-6 to TRBJ2-2; D not resolved. The germline V gene has CDR1 SGHDT and CDR2 YYEEEE. CDR3 length: 12 residues. V lost 1 base and J lost 7, with 5 bases in between. CDR3 loop: CASSLLVGELFF. In DNA, the CDR3 is TGTGCCAGCAGCTTGTTGGTCGGGGAGCTGTTTTTT. The variable domain in full, with the rest retrieved from reference TRBV5-6 and TRBJ2-2, is DAGVTQSPTHLIKTRGQQVTLRCSPKSGHDTVSWYQQALGQGPQFIFQYYEEEERQRGNFPDRFSGHQFPNYSSELNVNALLLGDSALYLCASSLLVGELFFGEGSRLTVL.

Only a few counts were recorded for this clone. V gene TRBV27 combines with J gene TRBJ1-5, with D unresolved. Per the germline V gene, CDR1 is MNHEY and CDR2 is SMNVEV (reference sequence). V was clipped by 5 bases and J by 4 bases, with 9 bases between them. CDR3 length: 13 residues. The CDR3 region has the DNA TGTGCCAGCAGTCCTACGGGAAATCAGCCCCAGCATTTT. The encoded protein is CASSPTGNQPQHF.

This clone was recorded a few times. CDR3 DNA: TGTGCCAGCAGCTTGGCAGCAATAGGGGGGCGCGAGACCCAGTACTTC. Encoded protein: CASSLAAIGGRETQYF. The J gene is TRBJ2-5, the V gene TRBV5-4, with D perhaps given as TRBD1 or TRBD2 (6 bases each). The CDR3 consists of 16 residues. The ends were cut back, 0 bases at V and 5 bases at J, with 17 bases in the middle. The germline gives CDR1 SGHNT, CDR2 YYREEE (reference sequence).

The CDR3 loop is CASSRNRGPQETQYF. DNA of the CDR3: TGTGCCAGCAGTCGAAACAGGGGCCCCCAAGAGACCCAGTACTTC. The chain joins TRBV7-3 to TRBJ2-5; 7 bases are shared with TRBD1. Looked up from germline, CDR1 is SGHTA and CDR2 is FQGTGA. Trimming at V came to 6 bases and at J to 1 base, leaving 8 bases not matched to a gene. The CDR3 runs 15 residues.

V usage is TRBV2 and J usage is TRBJ1-1; 8 nucleotides align to TRBD1. V trimming: 2 bases; J trimming: 3 bases; junction bases outside the gene matches: 2. Germline loops: CDR1 SNHLY, CDR2 FYNNEI. The CDR3 extends over 14 amino acids. The CDR3 DNA is TGTGCCAGCAGTGAATCAGGGGGCTACACTGAAGCTTTCTTT. As protein: CASSESGGYTEAFF. The complete variable domain, with remaining parts taken from reference TRBV2 and TRBJ1-1, reads EPEVTQTPSHQVTQMGQEVILRCVPISNHLYFYWYRQILGQKVEFLVSFYNNEISEKSEIFDDQFSVERPDGSNFTLKIRSTKLEDSAMYFCASSESGGYTEAFFGQGTRLTVV.

This rearrangement joins TRBV29-1 to TRBJ2-3; 8 nucleotides match TRBD2. CDR3 length equals 18 residues. Unmatched junction bases numbered 14, after V lost 1 base and J lost 2 bases. Germline CDR1 is SQVTM and CDR2 is ANQGSEA. CDR3 DNA: TGCAGCGTTGAAGGCCTTAGCGGGGAGGGGGGGCACACAGATACGCAGTATTTT. The encoded protein is CSVEGLSGEGGHTDTQYF.

The rearrangement links TRBV7-2 to TRBJ1-2; no clear D gene. The CDR3 is 13 amino acids. V lost 5 bases, J lost 3 bases, and 10 bases lay in between. Per the germline V gene, CDR1 is SGHTA and CDR2 is FQGNSA. CDR3 region: CASSAVGYYGYTF. CDR3 coding DNA: TGTGCCAGCAGCGCAGTGGGCTACTATGGCTACACCTTC.

This clone showed up just once. V gene TRBV5-4 combines with J gene TRBJ2-2; D unresolved. The V gene's germline CDR1 is SGHNT and CDR2 YYREEE (reference sequence). V lost 4 bases and J lost 8, with 15 bases in between. The CDR3 has 14 residues. The CDR3 DNA reads as TGTGCCAGCAGCCCCGGGCCGAAGGCAGGGGAGCTGTTTTTT. Its protein is CASSPGPKAGELFF.

This clone was detected only a few times. V is TRBV5-1 and J is TRBJ1-2; D remains ambiguous. Germline assignment: CDR1 SGHRS and CDR2 YFSETQ. The CDR3 totals 13 residues. V gave up 0 bases and J gave up 5 bases, with 8 bases separating them. In nucleotides, the CDR3 is TGCGCCAGCAGCTTGGCAGGAGTGTATGGCTACACCTTC. Amino acids: CASSLAGVYGYTF.

The V gene is TRBV6-1, the J gene TRBJ2-2; 7 bases line up with TRBD2. V lost 4 bases and J lost 9; bases outside the gene matches: 11. CDR1 and CDR2 from the germline V gene are MNHNS and SASEGT. This CDR3 has 15 residues. The CDR3 sequence: CASSGELRLARELFF. CDR3 sequence (DNA): TGTGCCAGCAGTGGCGAACTTCGACTAGCCCGGGAGCTGTTTTTT.

The CDR3 nucleotides read TGTGCCAGCAGTCAAAAAACCGGGACAGACACAGATACGCAGTATTTT. Translation gives CASSQKTGTDTDTQYF. V gene TRBV5-4 combines with J gene TRBJ2-3; 7 bases align to TRBD1. The CDR3 runs to 16 residues. From germline, CDR1 is SGHNT and CDR2 YYREEE (reference sequence). Trimming at V came to 5 bases and at J to 2 bases, leaving 11 bases not matched to a gene.

V usage is TRBV7-3 and J usage is TRBJ2-2; 7 nucleotides agree with TRBD1. The CDR3 extends over 17 amino acids. V lost 0 bases to trimming and J lost 7 bases; unmatched junction nucleotides: 11. The germline CDR1 and CDR2 sequences are SGHTA and FQGTGA. DNA for the CDR3: TGTGCCAGCAGCTTAACGGGACAGACCCTAAGGGTCGGGGAGCTGTTTTTT. It codes for CASSLTGQTLRVGELFF.

This clone appeared once. The CDR3 loop reads CASSKTGGISGNTIYF. The CDR3 DNA reads as TGTGCCAGTAGTAAGACAGGAGGCATCTCCGGAAACACCATATATTTT. The V gene is TRBV19, the J gene TRBJ1-3; tentatively, D is TRBD1 (6 bases). V was trimmed by 4 bases and J by 4 bases, leaving 17 bases between them. This CDR3 region has 16 residues. Germline CDR1 and CDR2: LNHDA and SQIVND (reference sequence).